The entry below describes one TCR beta chain. These data come from a study of T cell changes during pregnancy in multiple sclerosis. Trimming cost V 6 bases and J 8 bases; bases outside gene matches: 10. There are 14 residues in the CDR3. Germline V gene lookup returns CDR1 SNHLY and CDR2 FYNNEI. TCRdb keeps only in-frame clones here, not all; method: immunoSEQ multiplex PCR. The data hold tens of thousands of clones, with less than 95% observed a single time. This sequence originates from a female donor with multiple sclerosis, enrolled in a pregnancy study. The chain uses TRBV2 and TRBJ2-1; TRBD1 aligns across 7 bases. Specimen: peripheral blood, collected before pregnancy. CDR3 sequence reads: CASREQGTGDEQFF. The CDR3 region has the DNA TGTGCCAGCAGGGAACAGGGGACCGGGGATGAGCAGTTCTTC.